This TCR beta chain originates from a study of T-cell reconstitution after alpha-beta-depleted transplantation in children. Study-level findings and limits: T-cell counts and diversity were attributed mostly to newly produced T cells one year after transplant. Roughly two months post-transplant, alpha-beta T cells reportedly originated from several hundred graft clones that had expanded. High day-60 TCRbeta diversity in some patients came from surviving recipient T cells and thymic progenitors.

This clonotype was counted a few times. Its antigen is unidentified. Preparation of the TCRbeta library was carried out with unique molecular identifiers. Each CDR3 protein is one row after TCRdb ran MiXCR on the PCR reads. The repertoire holds around 580,000 distinct CDR3 sequences, with about a quarter as singletons. V lost 2 bases, J lost 2 bases, and 3 bases stayed unmatched. From germline, CDR1 is MGHRA and CDR2 YSYEKL. CDR3 length equals 15 residues. The receptor was isolated from a boy under two years old with Wiskott-Aldrich syndrome, due to receive a stem cell transplant. V is TRBV4-1 and J is TRBJ2-1, with 7 bases that match TRBD1. The material was PBMCs, obtained before TCRalphabeta/CD19-depleted stem cell transplant. CDR3 DNA sequence: TGCGCCAGCAGCCAACTAGACAGGGCCTACAATGAGCAGTTCTTC. The encoded protein is CASSQLDRAYNEQFF.